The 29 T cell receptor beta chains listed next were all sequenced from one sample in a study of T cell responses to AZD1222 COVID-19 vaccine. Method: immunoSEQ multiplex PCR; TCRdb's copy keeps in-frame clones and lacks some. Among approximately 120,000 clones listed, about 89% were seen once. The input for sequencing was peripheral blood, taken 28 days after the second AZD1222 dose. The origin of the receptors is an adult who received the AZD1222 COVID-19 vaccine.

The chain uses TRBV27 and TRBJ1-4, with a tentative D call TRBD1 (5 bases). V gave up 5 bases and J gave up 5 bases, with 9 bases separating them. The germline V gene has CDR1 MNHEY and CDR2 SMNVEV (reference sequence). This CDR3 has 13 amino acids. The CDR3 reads CASSPRQNEKLFF. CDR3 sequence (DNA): TGTGCCAGCAGTCCCCGACAGAATGAAAAACTGTTTTTT.

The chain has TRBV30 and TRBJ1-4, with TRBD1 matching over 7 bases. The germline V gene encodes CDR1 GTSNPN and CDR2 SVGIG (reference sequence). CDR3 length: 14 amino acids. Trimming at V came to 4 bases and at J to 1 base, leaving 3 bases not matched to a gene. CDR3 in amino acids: CAWTRGLTNEKLFF. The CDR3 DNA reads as TGTGCCTGGACGAGGGGGCTAACTAATGAAAAACTGTTTTTT.

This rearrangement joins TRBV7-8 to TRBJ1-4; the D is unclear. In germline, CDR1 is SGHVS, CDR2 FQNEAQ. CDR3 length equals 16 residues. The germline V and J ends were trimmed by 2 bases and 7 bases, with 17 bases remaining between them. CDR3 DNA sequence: TGTGCCAGCAGCTTAAGCGTGTCCAATACCCGTGAAAAACTGTTTTTT. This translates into CASSLSVSNTREKLFF. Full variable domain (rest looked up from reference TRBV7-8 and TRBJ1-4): GAGVSQSPRYKVAKRGQDVALRCDPISGHVSLFWYQQALGQGPEFLTYFQNEAQLDKSGLPSDRFFAERPEGSVSTLKIQRTQQEDSAVYLCASSLSVSNTREKLFFGSGTQLSVL.

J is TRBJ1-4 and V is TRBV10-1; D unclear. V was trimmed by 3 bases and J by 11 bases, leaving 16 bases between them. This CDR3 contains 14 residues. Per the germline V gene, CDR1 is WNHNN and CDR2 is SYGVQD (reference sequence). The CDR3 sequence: CASSESATGRKLFF. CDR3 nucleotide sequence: TGCGCCAGCAGTGAATCCGCGACCGGCCGGAAACTGTTTTTT.

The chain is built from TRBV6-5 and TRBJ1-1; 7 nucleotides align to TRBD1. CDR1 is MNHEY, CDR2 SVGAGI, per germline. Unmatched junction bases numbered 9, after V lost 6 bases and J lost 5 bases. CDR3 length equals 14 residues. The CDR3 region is CASSVQGVGTEAFF. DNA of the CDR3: TGTGCCAGCAGCGTCCAGGGGGTAGGTACTGAAGCTTTCTTT.

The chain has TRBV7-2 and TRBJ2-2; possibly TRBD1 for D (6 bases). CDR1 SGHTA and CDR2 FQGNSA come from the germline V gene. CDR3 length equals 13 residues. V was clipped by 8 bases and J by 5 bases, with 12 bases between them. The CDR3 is CASGGAYTGELFF. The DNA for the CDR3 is TGTGCCAGCGGGGGCGCATATACCGGGGAGCTGTTTTTT. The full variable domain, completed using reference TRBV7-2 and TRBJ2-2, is GAGVSQSPSNKVTEKGKDVELRCDPISGHTALYWYRQSLGQGLEFLIYFQGNSAPDKSGLPSDRFSAERTGGSVSTLTIQRTQQEDSAVYLCASGGAYTGELFFGEGSRLTVL.

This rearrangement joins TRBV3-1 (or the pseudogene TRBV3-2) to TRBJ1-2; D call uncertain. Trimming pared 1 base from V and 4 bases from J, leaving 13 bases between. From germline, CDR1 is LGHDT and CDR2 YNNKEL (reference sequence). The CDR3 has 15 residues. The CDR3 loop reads CASSQGSAAIYGYTF. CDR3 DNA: TGTGCCAGCAGCCAAGGGTCAGCCGCAATCTATGGCTACACCTTC.

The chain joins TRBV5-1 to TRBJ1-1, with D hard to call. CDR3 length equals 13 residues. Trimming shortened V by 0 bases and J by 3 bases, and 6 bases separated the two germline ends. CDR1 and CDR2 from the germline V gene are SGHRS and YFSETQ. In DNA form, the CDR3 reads TGCGCCAGCAGCTTGGCCGGGGACACTGAAGCTTTCTTT. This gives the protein CASSLAGDTEAFF.

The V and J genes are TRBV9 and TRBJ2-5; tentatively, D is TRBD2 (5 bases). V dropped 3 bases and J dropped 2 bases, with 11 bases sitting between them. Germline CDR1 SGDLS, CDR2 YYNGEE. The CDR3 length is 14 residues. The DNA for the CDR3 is TGTGCCAGCAGCGGAATTTCGGGGCAAGAGACCCAGTACTTC. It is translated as CASSGISGQETQYF.

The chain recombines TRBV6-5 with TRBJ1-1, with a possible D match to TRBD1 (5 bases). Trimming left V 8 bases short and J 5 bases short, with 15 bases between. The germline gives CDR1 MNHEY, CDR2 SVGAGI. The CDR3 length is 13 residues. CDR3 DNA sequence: TGTGCCAGCCACGGGACTGTGGATACTGAAGCTTTCTTT. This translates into CASHGTVDTEAFF.

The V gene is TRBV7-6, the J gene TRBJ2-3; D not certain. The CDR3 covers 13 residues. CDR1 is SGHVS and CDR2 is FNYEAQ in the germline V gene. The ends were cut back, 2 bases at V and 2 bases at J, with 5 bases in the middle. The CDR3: CASSLSSTDTQYF. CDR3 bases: TGTGCCAGCAGCTTATCCTCCACAGATACGCAGTATTTT.

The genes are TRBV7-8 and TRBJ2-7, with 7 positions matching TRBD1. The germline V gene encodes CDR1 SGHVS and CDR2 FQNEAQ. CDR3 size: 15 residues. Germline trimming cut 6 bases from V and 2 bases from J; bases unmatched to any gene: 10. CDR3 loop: CASRRGTDSTYEQYF. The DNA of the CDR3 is TGTGCCAGCAGAAGAGGGACAGATTCGACCTACGAGCAGTACTTC. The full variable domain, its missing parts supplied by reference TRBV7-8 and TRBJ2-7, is GAGVSQSPRYKVAKRGQDVALRCDPISGHVSLFWYQQALGQGPEFLTYFQNEAQLDKSGLPSDRFFAERPEGSVSTLKIQRTQQEDSAVYLCASRRGTDSTYEQYFGPGTRLTVT.

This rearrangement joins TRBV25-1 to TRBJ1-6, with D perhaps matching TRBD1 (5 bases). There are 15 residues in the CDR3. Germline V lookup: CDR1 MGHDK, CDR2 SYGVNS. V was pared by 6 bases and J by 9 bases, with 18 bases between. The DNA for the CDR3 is TGTGCCAGCAGGGAGGATTCAGGGTTCGGTTCACCCCTCCACTTT. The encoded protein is CASREDSGFGSPLHF.

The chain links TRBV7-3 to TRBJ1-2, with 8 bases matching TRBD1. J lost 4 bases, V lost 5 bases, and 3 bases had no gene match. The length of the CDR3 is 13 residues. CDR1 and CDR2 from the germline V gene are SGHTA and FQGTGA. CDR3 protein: CASSPGQGYGYTF. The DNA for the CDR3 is TGTGCCAGCAGCCCTGGACAGGGCTATGGCTACACCTTC.

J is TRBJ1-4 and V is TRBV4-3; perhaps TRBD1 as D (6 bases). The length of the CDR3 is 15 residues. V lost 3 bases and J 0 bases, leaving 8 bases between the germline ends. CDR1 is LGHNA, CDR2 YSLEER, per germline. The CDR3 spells CASSQGAATNEKLFF. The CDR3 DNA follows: TGCGCCAGCAGCCAGGGGGCAGCAACTAATGAAAAACTGTTTTTT.

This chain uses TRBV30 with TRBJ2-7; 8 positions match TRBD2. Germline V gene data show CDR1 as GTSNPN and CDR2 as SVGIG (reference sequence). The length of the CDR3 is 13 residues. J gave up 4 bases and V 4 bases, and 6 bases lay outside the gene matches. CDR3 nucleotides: TGTGCCTGGACGGCTAGCGGGCGATACGAGCAGTACTTC. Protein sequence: CAWTASGRYEQYF.

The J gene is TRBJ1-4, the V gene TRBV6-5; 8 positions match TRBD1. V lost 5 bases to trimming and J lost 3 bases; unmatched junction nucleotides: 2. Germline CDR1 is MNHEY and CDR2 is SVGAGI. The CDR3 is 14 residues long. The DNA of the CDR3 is TGTGCCAGCAGTCGGACAGGGCCTAATGAAAAACTGTTTTTT. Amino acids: CASSRTGPNEKLFF.

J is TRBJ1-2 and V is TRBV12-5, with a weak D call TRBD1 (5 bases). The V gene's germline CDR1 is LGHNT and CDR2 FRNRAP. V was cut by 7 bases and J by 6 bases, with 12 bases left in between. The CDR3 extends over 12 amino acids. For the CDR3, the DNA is TGTGCTAGTGTCCAGGGAGGAGATGGCTACACCTTC. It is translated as CASVQGGDGYTF.

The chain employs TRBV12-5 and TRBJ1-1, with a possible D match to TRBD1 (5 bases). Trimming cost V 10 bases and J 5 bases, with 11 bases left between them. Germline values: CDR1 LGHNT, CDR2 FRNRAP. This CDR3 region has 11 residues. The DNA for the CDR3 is TGTGCTACCGGACAACTGACTGAAGCTTTCTTT. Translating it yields CATGQLTEAFF.

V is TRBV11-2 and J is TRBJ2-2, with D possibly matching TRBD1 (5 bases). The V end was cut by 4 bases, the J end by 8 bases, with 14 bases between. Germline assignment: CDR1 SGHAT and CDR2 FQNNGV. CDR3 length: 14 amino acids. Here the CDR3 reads CASSSPTVGGELFF. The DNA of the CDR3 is TGTGCCAGCAGCTCCCCGACAGTCGGGGGGGAGCTGTTTTTT.

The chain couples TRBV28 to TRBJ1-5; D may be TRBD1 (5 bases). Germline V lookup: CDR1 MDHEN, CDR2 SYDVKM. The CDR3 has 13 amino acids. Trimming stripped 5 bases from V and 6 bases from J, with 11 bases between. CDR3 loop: CASSQGNRQPQHF. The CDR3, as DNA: TGTGCCAGCAGTCAGGGTAATCGTCAGCCCCAGCATTTT.

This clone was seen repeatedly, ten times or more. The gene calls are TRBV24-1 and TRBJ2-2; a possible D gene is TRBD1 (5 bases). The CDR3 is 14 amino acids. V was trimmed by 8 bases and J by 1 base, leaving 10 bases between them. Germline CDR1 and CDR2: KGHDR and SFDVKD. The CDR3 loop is CATIRGQNTGELFF. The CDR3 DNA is TGTGCCACCATCCGAGGACAGAACACCGGGGAGCTGTTTTTT.

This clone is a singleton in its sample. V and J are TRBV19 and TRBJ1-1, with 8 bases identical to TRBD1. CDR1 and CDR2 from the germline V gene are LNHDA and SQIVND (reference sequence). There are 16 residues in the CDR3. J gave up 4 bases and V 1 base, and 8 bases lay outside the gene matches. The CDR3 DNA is TGTGCCAGTAGTATAGGTTGGCAGGGGGCGGCCACTGAAGCTTTCTTT. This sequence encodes CASSIGWQGAATEAFF.

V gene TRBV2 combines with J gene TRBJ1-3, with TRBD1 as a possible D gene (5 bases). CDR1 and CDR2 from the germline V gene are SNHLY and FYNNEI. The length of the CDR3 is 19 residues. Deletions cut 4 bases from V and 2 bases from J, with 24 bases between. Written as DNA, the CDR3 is TGTGCCAGCAGTGGAACCTGGGACGGGAAGAGTATACCTGGAAACACCATATATTTT. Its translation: CASSGTWDGKSIPGNTIYF.

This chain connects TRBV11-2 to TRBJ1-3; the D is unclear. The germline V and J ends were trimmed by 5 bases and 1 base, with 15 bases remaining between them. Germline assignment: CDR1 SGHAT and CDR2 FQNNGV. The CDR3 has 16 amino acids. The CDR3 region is CASSVLQPISGNTIYF. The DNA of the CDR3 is TGTGCCAGCAGCGTACTACAACCAATTTCTGGAAACACCATATATTTT.

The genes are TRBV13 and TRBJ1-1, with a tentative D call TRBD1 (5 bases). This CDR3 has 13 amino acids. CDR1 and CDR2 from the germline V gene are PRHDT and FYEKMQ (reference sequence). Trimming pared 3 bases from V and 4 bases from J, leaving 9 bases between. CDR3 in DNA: TGTGCCAGCAGCTTCGCCGGGGCCACTGAAGCTTTCTTT. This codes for CASSFAGATEAFF.

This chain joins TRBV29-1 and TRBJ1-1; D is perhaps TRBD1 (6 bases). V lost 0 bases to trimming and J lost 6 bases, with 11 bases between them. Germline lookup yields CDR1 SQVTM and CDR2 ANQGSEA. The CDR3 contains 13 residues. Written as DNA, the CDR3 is TGCAGCGTTGAAGAAATGGGGGGCCCTGAAGCTTTCTTT. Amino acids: CSVEEMGGPEAFF.

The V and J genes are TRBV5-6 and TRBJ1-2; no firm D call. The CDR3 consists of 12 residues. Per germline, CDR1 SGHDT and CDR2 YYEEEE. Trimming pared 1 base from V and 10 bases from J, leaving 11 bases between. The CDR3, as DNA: TGTGCCAGCAGCTTGAGGTTTAGGGCCTACACCTTC. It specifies CASSLRFRAYTF. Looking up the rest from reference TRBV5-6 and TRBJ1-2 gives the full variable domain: DAGVTQSPTHLIKTRGQQVTLRCSPKSGHDTVSWYQQALGQGPQFIFQYYEEEERQRGNFPDRFSGHQFPNYSSELNVNALLLGDSALYLCASSLRFRAYTFGSGTRLTVV.

CDR3 sequence: CASSLAANTIYF. CDR3 in DNA: TGTGCCAGCAGCTTAGCCGCAAACACCATATATTTT. The chain joins TRBV7-9 to TRBJ1-3, with no clear D. Trimming pared 0 bases from V and 6 bases from J, leaving 3 bases between. The CDR3 has 12 residues. Germline V CDR1 and CDR2: SEHNR, FQNEAQ (reference sequence).